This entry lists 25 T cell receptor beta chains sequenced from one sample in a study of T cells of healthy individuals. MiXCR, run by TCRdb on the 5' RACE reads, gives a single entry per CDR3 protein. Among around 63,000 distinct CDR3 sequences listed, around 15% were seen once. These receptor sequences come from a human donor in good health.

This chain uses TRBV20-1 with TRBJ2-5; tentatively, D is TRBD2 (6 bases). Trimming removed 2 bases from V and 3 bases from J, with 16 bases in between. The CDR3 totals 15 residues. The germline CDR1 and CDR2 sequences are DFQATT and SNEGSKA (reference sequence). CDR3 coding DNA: TGCAGTGCTAGATCTCTCCGAGGCGGGGAAGAGACCCAGTACTTC. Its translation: CSARSLRGGEETQYF.

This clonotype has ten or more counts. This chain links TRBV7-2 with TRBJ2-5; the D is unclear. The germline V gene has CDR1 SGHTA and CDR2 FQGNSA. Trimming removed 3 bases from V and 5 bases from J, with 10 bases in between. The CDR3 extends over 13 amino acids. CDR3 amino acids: CASSFTLRETQYF. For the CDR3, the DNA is TGTGCCAGCAGCTTTACTCTCAGGGAGACCCAGTACTTC.

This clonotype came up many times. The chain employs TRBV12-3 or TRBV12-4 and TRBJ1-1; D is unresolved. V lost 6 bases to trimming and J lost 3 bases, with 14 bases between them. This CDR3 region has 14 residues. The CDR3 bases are TGTGCCAGCAGCCCGGTGGGGATTGACACTGAAGCTTTCTTT. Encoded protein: CASSPVGIDTEAFF.

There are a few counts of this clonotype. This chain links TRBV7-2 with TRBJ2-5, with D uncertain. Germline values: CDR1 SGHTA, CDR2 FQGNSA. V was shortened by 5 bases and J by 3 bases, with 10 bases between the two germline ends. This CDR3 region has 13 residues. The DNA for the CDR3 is TGTGCCAGCAGCGCCGTCCGGGAAGAGACCCAGTACTTC. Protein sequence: CASSAVREETQYF.

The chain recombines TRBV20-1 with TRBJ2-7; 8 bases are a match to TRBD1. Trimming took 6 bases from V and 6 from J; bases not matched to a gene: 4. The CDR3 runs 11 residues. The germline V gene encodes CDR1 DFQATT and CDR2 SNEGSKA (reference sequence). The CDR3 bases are TGCAGTGCCCAGACAGGGGTCGAGCAGTACTTC. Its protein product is CSAQTGVEQYF.

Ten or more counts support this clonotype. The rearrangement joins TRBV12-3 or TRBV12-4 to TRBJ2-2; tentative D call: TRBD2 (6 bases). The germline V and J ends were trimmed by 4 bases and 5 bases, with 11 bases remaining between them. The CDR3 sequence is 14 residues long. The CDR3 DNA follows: TGTGCCAGCAGTTCGGGACTGCCAACCGGGGAGCTGTTTTTT. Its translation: CASSSGLPTGELFF.

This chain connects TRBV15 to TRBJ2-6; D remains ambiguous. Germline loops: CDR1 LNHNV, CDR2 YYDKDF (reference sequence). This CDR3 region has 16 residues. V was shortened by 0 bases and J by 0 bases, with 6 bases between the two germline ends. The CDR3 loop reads CATSRDLGSGANVLTF. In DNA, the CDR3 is TGTGCCACCAGCAGAGATTTGGGCTCTGGGGCCAACGTCCTGACTTTC.

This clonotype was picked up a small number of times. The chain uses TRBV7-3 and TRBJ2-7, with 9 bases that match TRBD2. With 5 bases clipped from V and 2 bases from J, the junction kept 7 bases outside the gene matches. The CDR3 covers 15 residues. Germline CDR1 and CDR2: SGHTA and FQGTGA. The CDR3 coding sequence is TGTGCCAGCAGCCCTTCTAGCGGGAAAACCTACGAGCAGTACTTC. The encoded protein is CASSPSSGKTYEQYF.

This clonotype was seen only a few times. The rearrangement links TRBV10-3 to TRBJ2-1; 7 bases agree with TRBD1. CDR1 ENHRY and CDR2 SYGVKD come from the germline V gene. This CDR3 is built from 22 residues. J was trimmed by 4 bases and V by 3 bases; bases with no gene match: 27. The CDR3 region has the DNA TGTGCCATCAGTGATCTAACAGGGGCCCCCCACAGGACACAGTTCTTTTACAATGAGCAGTTCTTC. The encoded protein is CAISDLTGAPHRTQFFYNEQFF.

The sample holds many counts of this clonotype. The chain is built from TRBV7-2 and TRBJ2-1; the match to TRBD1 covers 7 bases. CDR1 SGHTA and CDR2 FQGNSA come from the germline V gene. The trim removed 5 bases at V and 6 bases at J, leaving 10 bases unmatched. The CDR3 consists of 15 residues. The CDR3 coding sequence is TGTGCCAGCAGCCGACAGGGTCTATCGGCCAATGAGCAGTTCTTC. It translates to CASSRQGLSANEQFF.

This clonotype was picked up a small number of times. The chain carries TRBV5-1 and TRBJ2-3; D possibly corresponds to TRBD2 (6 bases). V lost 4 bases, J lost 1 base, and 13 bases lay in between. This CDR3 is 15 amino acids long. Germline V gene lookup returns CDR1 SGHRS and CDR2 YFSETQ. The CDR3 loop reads CASSPGVAGTDTQYF. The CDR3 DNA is TGCGCCAGCAGCCCCGGGGTAGCGGGCACAGATACGCAGTATTTT.

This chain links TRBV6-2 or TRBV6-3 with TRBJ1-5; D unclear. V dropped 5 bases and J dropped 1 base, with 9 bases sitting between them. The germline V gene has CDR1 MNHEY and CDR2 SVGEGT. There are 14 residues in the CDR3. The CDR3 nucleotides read TGTGCCAGCAGTCCCCGTCGGAGCAATCAGCCCCAGCATTTT. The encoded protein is CASSPRRSNQPQHF.

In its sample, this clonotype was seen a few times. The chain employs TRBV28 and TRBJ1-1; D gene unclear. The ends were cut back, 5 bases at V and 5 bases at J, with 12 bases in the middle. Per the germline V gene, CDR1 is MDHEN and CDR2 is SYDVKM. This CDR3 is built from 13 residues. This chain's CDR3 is CASSRGPGTEAFF. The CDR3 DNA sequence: TGTGCCAGCAGTCGTGGGCCTGGTACTGAAGCTTTCTTT.

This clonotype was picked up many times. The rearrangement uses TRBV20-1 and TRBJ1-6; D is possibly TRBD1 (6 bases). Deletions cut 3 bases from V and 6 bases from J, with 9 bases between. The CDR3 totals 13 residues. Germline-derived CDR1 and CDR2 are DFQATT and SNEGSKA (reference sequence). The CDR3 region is CSASSQGNSPLHF. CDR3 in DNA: TGCAGTGCTAGTTCACAGGGTAATTCACCCCTCCACTTT.

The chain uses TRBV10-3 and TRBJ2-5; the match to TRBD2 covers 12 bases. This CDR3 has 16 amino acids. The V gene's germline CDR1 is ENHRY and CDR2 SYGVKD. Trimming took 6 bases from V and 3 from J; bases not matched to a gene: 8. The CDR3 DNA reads TGTGCCATCAGCCCTTCGACTAGCGGGGGCAAAGAGACCCAGTACTTC. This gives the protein CAISPSTSGGKETQYF.

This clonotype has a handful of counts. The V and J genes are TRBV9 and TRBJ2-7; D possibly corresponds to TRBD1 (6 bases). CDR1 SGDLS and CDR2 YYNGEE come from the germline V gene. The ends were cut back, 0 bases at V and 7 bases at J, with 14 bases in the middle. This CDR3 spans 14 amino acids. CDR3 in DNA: TGTGCCAGCAGCGTAGCTGGGGGCCCCGTTGAGCAGTACTTC. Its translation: CASSVAGGPVEQYF.

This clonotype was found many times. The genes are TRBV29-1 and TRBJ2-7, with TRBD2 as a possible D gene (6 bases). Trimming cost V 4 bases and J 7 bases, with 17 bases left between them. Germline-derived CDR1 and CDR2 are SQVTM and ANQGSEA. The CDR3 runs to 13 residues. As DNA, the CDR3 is TGCAGCGTTGCACCGGGAGCTGGGTGGGAGCAGTACTTC. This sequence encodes CSVAPGAGWEQYF.

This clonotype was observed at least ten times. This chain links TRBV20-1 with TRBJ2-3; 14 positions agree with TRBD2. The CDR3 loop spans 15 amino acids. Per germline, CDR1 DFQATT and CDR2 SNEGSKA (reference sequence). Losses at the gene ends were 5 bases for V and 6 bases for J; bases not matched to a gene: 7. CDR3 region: CSAQGLAGEEDTQYF. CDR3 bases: TGCAGTGCTCAGGGACTAGCGGGAGAAGAGGATACGCAGTATTTT.

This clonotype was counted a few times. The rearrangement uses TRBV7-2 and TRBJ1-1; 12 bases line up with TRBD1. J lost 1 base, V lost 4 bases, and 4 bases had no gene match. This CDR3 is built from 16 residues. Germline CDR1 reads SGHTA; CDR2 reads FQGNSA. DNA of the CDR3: TGTGCCAGCAGCTCACGGGACAGGGGGCGGAACACTGAAGCTTTCTTT. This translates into CASSSRDRGRNTEAFF.

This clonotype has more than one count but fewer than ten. In nucleotides, the CDR3 is TGCGCCAGCACGGGAGGGCCAGGCACTGAAGCTTTCTTT. Translating it yields CASTGGPGTEAFF. The rearrangement uses TRBV10-1 and TRBJ1-1; no clear D. CDR1 and CDR2 from the germline V gene are WNHNN and SYGVQD (reference sequence). This CDR3 has 13 amino acids. V was clipped by 7 bases and J by 4 bases, with 13 bases between them.

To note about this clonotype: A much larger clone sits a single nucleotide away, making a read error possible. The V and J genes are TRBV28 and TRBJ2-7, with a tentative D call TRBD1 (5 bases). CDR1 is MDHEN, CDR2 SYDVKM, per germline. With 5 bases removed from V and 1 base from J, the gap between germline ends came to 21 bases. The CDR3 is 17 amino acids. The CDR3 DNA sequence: TGTGCCAGCAGTACCAAACAACAGGATAGGTCGTCCTACGAGCAGTACTTC. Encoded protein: CASSTKQQDRSSYEQYF.

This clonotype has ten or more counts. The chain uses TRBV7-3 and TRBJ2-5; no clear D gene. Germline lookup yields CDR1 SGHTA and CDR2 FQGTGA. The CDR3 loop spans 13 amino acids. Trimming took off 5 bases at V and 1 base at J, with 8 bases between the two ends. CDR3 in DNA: TGTGCCAGCAGCCGTGCGGCCCAAGAGACCCAGTACTTC. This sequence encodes CASSRAAQETQYF.

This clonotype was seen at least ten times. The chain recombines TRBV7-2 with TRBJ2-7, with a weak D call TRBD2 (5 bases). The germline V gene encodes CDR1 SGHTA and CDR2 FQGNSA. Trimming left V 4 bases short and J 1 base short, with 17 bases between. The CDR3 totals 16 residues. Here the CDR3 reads CASSSPTRAVSYEQYF. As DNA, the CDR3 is TGTGCCAGCAGCTCGCCAACCCGAGCGGTATCCTACGAGCAGTACTTC.

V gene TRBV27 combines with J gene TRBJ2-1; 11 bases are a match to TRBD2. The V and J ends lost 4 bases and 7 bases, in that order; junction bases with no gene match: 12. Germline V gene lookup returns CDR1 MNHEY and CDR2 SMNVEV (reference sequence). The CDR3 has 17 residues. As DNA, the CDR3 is TGTGCCAGCAGTTCTAAAAAGACTAGCGGGGCCCTGAATGAGCAGTTCTTC. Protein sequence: CASSSKKTSGALNEQFF.

The DNA of the CDR3 is TGTGCCAGCAGCGTAGGGTTGACGAATCAGCCCCAGCATTTT. It is translated as CASSVGLTNQPQHF. The rearrangement links TRBV9 to TRBJ1-5; D is uncertain. The V gene's germline CDR1 is SGDLS and CDR2 YYNGEE. CDR3 size: 14 residues. Trimming stripped 0 bases from V and 4 bases from J, with 8 bases between.